This passage covers 14 T cell receptor beta chains from one sample sequenced in a study of T-cell reconstitution after alpha-beta-depleted transplantation in children. It was with unique molecular identifiers that the TCRbeta library was prepared. TCRdb recomputed calls from the PCR reads with MiXCR, one row per CDR3 protein. The sample consists of about 250,000 distinct CDR3 sequences, roughly 25% of them appearing once. Material: PBMCs, mostly from graft donor cells, obtained 360 days after TCRalphabeta/CD19-depleted stem cell transplant. All receptors derive from a female patient between 2 and 15 years old who had a stem cell transplant for congenital amegakaryocytic thrombocytopenia, so the T cells may come from the graft donor.

This clonotype showed up just a few times. The V gene is TRBV28, the J gene TRBJ2-5; tentative D call: TRBD2 (7 bases). Germline V gene sequence: CDR1 MDHEN, CDR2 SYDVKM. The CDR3 has 16 residues. V was trimmed by 5 bases and J by 5 bases, leaving 21 bases between them. CDR3 protein: CASSPLPRGPGETQYF. CDR3 DNA: TGTGCCAGCAGTCCACTACCGCGGGGGCCGGGGGAGACCCAGTACTTC.

The table lists this clonotype with a few counts. The chain combines TRBV27 with TRBJ2-1, with 12 bases aligning to TRBD2. J gave up 5 bases and V 5 bases, and 7 bases lay outside the gene matches. Germline-derived CDR1 and CDR2 are MNHEY and SMNVEV (reference sequence). This CDR3 has 16 amino acids. The CDR3: CASSILTSGGNNEQFF. The CDR3 nucleotides are TGTGCCAGCAGTATTCTAACTAGCGGGGGGAACAATGAGCAGTTCTTC.

This clonotype showed up just a few times. The V and J genes are TRBV2 and TRBJ2-2; unclear D gene. The germline V gene encodes CDR1 SNHLY and CDR2 FYNNEI. The CDR3 length is 17 residues. The ends were cut back, 0 bases at V and 5 bases at J, with 16 bases in the middle. The CDR3, as DNA: TGTGCCAGCAGTGAAGCCCTACCAGGCCCTAGGACCGGGGAGCTGTTTTTT. The encoded protein is CASSEALPGPRTGELFF.

This clonotype came up a few times. V is TRBV29-1 and J is TRBJ1-3; no clear D. Trimming removed 0 bases from V and 4 bases from J, with 4 bases in between. Germline lookup yields CDR1 SQVTM and CDR2 ANQGSEA. The CDR3 runs 12 residues. The CDR3 here is CSVEDLGNTIYF. The CDR3 DNA reads as TGCAGCGTTGAAGATCTCGGAAACACCATATATTTT.

The gene calls are TRBV12-3 or TRBV12-4 and TRBJ1-2; possible D gene TRBD1, 5 bases. This CDR3 contains 12 residues. V dropped 8 bases and J dropped 6 bases, with 13 bases sitting between them. CDR3 in amino acids: CASGPRVHGYTF. The CDR3 region has the DNA TGTGCCAGCGGCCCCAGGGTCCATGGCTACACCTTC.

This clonotype was picked up a small number of times. The V call is TRBV10-3, the J call TRBJ2-7; 10 nucleotides agree with TRBD2. The J segment lost 3 bases and the V segment lost 0 bases, leaving 8 bases of the junction unmatched. Germline CDR1 ENHRY, CDR2 SYGVKD. The CDR3 contains 17 residues. CDR3 sequence: CAISESIGSGRGYEQYF. CDR3 nucleotides: TGTGCCATCAGTGAGTCGATTGGGAGCGGGAGGGGCTACGAGCAGTACTTC.

The V call is TRBV12-3 or TRBV12-4, the J call TRBJ2-2; D tentatively fits TRBD1 or TRBD2 (5 bases each). The CDR3 is 15 amino acids. The ends were cut back, 10 bases at V and 4 bases at J, with 19 bases in the middle. The CDR3 DNA reads as TGTGCCACCACACCCGGGACGCCGCGCACCGGGGAGCTGTTTTTT. It specifies CATTPGTPRTGELFF.

This clonotype occurred many times. The rearrangement uses TRBV5-1 and TRBJ2-7; 7 positions match TRBD1. This CDR3 comprises 14 residues. From germline, CDR1 is SGHRS and CDR2 YFSETQ. The trim removed 4 bases at V and 2 bases at J, leaving 6 bases unmatched. CDR3 sequence (DNA): TGCGCCAGCAGCAATGGACAGGTCACCTACGAGCAGTACTTC. Its protein product is CASSNGQVTYEQYF.

A few counts support this clonotype. The chain combines TRBV12-3 or TRBV12-4 with TRBJ2-4; D is undetermined. The CDR3 totals 11 residues. V shed 4 bases and J shed 12 bases, with 10 bases lying between them. CDR3 amino acids: CASSYDKSQYF. The DNA of the CDR3 is TGTGCCAGCAGTTATGACAAGAGTCAGTACTTC.

This chain links TRBV19 with TRBJ2-7; D possibly corresponds to TRBD1 (6 bases). The V gene lost 3 bases and the J gene lost 3 bases, with 12 bases spanning the gap. CDR1 and CDR2 from the germline V gene are LNHDA and SQIVND (reference sequence). The CDR3 length is 14 residues. This chain's CDR3 is CASSMRTAHYEQYF. The CDR3 DNA reads TGTGCCAGTAGTATGCGGACAGCCCACTACGAGCAGTACTTC.

This rearrangement joins TRBV4-1 to TRBJ2-7; D is tentatively TRBD1 or TRBD2 (6 bases each). The germline V and J ends were trimmed by 4 bases and 0 bases, with 13 bases remaining between them. Germline CDR1 reads MGHRA; CDR2 reads YSYEKL. The CDR3 sequence is 15 residues long. The CDR3 region has the DNA TGCGCCAGCAGCCGACAGGCGGGAAGCTCCTACGAGCAGTACTTC. Translation gives CASSRQAGSSYEQYF.

The chain links TRBV20-1 to TRBJ2-1, with D perhaps matching TRBD2 (6 bases). CDR3 size: 12 residues. Deletions cut 8 bases from V and 4 bases from J, with 12 bases between. Germline-derived CDR1 and CDR2 are DFQATT and SNEGSKA (reference sequence). CDR3 region: CSPIGRYNEQFF. The CDR3 nucleotides read TGCAGTCCAATCGGGAGATACAATGAGCAGTTCTTC.

Only a few counts were recorded for this clonotype. DNA of the CDR3: TGTGCCAGCAGTTTATCCCCGACTAGCGCGGAGACCCAGTACTTC. The encoded protein is CASSLSPTSAETQYF. V gene TRBV28 combines with J gene TRBJ2-5; the match to TRBD2 covers 8 bases. This CDR3 is built from 15 residues. Germline V gene lookup returns CDR1 MDHEN and CDR2 SYDVKM. V lost 1 base and J lost 5; bases outside the gene matches: 6. The whole variable domain, remainder taken from reference TRBV28 and TRBJ2-5, is DVKVTQSSRYLVKRTGEKVFLECVQDMDHENMFWYRQDPGLGLRLIYFSYDVKMKEKGDIPEGYSVSREKKERFSLILESASTNQTSMYLCASSLSPTSAETQYFGPGTRLLVL.

The genes are TRBV18 and TRBJ1-1; D perhaps matches TRBD1 (5 bases). Per germline, CDR1 KGHSH and CDR2 LQKENI. This CDR3 contains 14 residues. V dropped 3 bases and J dropped 1 base, with 9 bases sitting between them. The CDR3 bases are TGTGCCAGCTCACCGGAGAGGGGGAACACTGAAGCTTTCTTT. Residues: CASSPERGNTEAFF.